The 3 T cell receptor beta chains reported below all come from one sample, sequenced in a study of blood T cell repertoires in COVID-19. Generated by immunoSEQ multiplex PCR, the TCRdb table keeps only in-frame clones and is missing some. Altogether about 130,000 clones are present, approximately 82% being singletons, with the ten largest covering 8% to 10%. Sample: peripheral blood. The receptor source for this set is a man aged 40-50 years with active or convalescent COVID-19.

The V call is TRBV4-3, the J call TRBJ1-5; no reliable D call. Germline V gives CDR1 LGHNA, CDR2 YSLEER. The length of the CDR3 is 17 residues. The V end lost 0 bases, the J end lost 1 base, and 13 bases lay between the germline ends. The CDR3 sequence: CASSQEVGYGSNQPQHF. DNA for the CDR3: TGCGCCAGCAGCCAAGAGGTGGGTTACGGGAGCAATCAGCCCCAGCATTTT.

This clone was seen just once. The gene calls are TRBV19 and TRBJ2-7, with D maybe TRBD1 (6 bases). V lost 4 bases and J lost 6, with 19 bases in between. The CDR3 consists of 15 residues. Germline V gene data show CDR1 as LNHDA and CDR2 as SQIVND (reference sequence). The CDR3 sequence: CASSTIQGESREQYF. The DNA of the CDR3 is TGTGCCAGTAGTACCATACAGGGAGAGTCGCGCGAGCAGTACTTC.

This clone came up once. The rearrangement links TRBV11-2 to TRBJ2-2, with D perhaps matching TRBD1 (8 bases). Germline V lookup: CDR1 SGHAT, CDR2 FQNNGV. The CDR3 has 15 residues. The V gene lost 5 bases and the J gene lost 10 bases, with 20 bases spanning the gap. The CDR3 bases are TGTGCCAGCAGCCGGGGGGACAGGTCGCTTGAGGAGCTGTTTTTT. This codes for CASSRGDRSLEELFF.